The 7 T cell receptor beta chains presented below share a single source sample, sequenced in a study of T cell changes during pregnancy in multiple sclerosis. Clones were sequenced by immunoSEQ multiplex PCR, and TCRdb holds only the in-frame ones, with some missing. This table has 84,000 or so clones, 94% appearing once. The source material was peripheral blood, sampled in the third trimester of pregnancy. The receptors were sampled from a female donor with multiple sclerosis, enrolled in a pregnancy study.

This sequence joins TRBV6-4 and TRBJ2-1; 7 nucleotides line up with TRBD2. Germline CDR1 MRHNA, CDR2 SNTAGT. J gave up 9 bases and V 6 bases, and 14 bases lay outside the gene matches. The CDR3 loop spans 15 amino acids. The CDR3 spells CASSWGMGRATEQFF. DNA of the CDR3: TGTGCCAGCAGCTGGGGGATGGGGAGGGCCACTGAGCAGTTCTTC.

The J gene is TRBJ2-7, the V gene TRBV7-8; 8 bases are shared with TRBD1. The CDR3 has 14 residues. J gave up 6 bases and V 0 bases, and 4 bases lay outside the gene matches. Germline V gene sequence: CDR1 SGHVS, CDR2 FQNEAQ. The CDR3 region is CASSLAGQGSEQYF. The CDR3 nucleotides are TGTGCCAGCAGCTTAGCCGGACAGGGTTCCGAGCAGTACTTC. Based on the CDR3 plus reference TRBV7-8 and TRBJ2-7, the full variable domain is GAGVSQSPRYKVAKRGQDVALRCDPISGHVSLFWYQQALGQGPEFLTYFQNEAQLDKSGLPSDRFFAERPEGSVSTLKIQRTQQEDSAVYLCASSLAGQGSEQYFGPGTRLTVT.

CDR3 region: CAIKVRAGGPLYNEQFF. CDR3 sequence (DNA): TGTGCCATCAAGGTCCGGGCGGGAGGGCCGCTCTACAATGAGCAGTTCTTC. The chain couples TRBV10-3 to TRBJ2-1, with 9 nucleotides matching TRBD2. With V trimmed by 7 bases and J by 3 bases, 13 bases remained unmatched. Per germline, CDR1 ENHRY and CDR2 SYGVKD. The CDR3 length is 17 residues.

The gene calls are TRBV5-1 and TRBJ1-1, with 7 positions matching TRBD1. V lost 0 bases, J lost 0 bases, and 5 bases stayed unmatched. This CDR3 contains 16 residues. Germline loops: CDR1 SGHRS, CDR2 YFSETQ. The CDR3 protein is CASSLGTGIMNTEAFF. The CDR3, as DNA: TGCGCCAGCAGCTTGGGGACAGGAATTATGAACACTGAAGCTTTCTTT.

This clone appeared once. The chain combines TRBV4-1 with TRBJ2-5; 9 positions match TRBD2. Germline V gene lookup returns CDR1 MGHRA and CDR2 YSYEKL. After removal of 1 base from V and 2 bases from J, the junction contained 5 bases not matched to a gene. The CDR3 spans 16 residues. CDR3 amino acids: CASSQGRLAAQETQYF. DNA for the CDR3: TGCGCCAGCAGCCAAGGCCGACTAGCGGCTCAAGAGACCCAGTACTTC.

This sequence joins TRBV16 and TRBJ1-2, with TRBD1 matching 7 bases. The CDR3 length is 14 residues. CDR1 KGHSY and CDR2 FQNENV come from the germline V gene. V trimming: 2 bases; J trimming: 4 bases; junction bases outside the gene matches: 4. CDR3 residues: CASSQMAGGYGYTF. CDR3 sequence (DNA): TGTGCCAGCAGCCAAATGGCAGGGGGCTATGGCTACACCTTC.

This clone was picked up one time. The chain couples TRBV4-1 to TRBJ2-3; D call uncertain. Trimming removed 0 bases at V and 2 bases at J, with 9 bases between. CDR1 is MGHRA and CDR2 is YSYEKL in the germline V gene. The CDR3 sequence is 15 residues long. Here the CDR3 reads CASSQERSDTDTQYF. The DNA for the CDR3 is TGCGCCAGCAGCCAAGAACGGAGCGACACAGATACGCAGTATTTT.